These 14 T cell receptor beta chains were sequenced from one sample in a study of metastatic and nonmetastatic thyroid tumors. TCRdb re-called clones via MiXCR from the PCR reads. This table holds approximately 30,000 clones, 7.4% found once. Ahead of thyroid surgery, no patient had received treatment of any kind. Sequences were obtained from blood. All receptors come from a female donor with papillary thyroid cancer or a benign thyroid nodule (not recorded which). Some clones in this sample may be carry-over from other donors' samples.

This clone was seen ten or more times. The chain recombines TRBV18 with TRBJ1-4; 7 bases fit TRBD1. V shed 5 bases and J 7 bases; nucleotides not matched to a gene: 10. This CDR3 spans 15 amino acids. Germline CDR1 and CDR2: KGHSH and LQKENI. CDR3 loop: CASSTYRGVSEKLFF. Here the CDR3 DNA reads TGTGCCAGCTCAACATACAGGGGAGTGAGTGAAAAACTGTTTTTT.

This clone was counted ten times or more. The genes are TRBV7-8 and TRBJ1-1; D is unclear. CDR3 size: 13 residues. CDR1 SGHVS and CDR2 FQNEAQ come from the germline V gene. The germline V and J ends were trimmed by 6 bases and 2 bases, with 10 bases remaining between them. Here the CDR3 reads CASSHGPNTEAFF. Written as DNA, the CDR3 is TGTGCCAGCAGTCATGGGCCAAACACTGAAGCTTTCTTT.

Many counts were recorded for this clone. J is TRBJ1-4 and V is TRBV27, with D possibly matching TRBD1 (6 bases). The V gene's germline CDR1 is MNHEY and CDR2 SMNVEV (reference sequence). CDR3 size: 14 residues. The germline V and J ends were trimmed by 8 bases and 2 bases, with 12 bases remaining between them. CDR3 DNA sequence: TGTGCCAGCCGATTACAGGGTACTAATGAAAAACTGTTTTTT. Its translation is CASRLQGTNEKLFF.

This clone came up many times. V gene TRBV18 combines with J gene TRBJ2-2; D possibly corresponds to TRBD1 (6 bases). Germline lookup yields CDR1 KGHSH and CDR2 LQKENI. Trimming left V 8 bases short and J 2 bases short, with 12 bases between. This CDR3 spans 14 amino acids. The CDR3 region is CASADRTNTGELFF. The CDR3, as DNA: TGTGCCAGCGCGGACAGAACAAACACCGGGGAGCTGTTTTTT.

Note on this clone: This may arise from a read error, as a much more abundant clone is one base away. The CDR3 nucleotides are TGTGCCAGCATTTACACCCACGGACTAGCGGATAGCACAGATACGCAGTATTTT. It specifies CASIYTHGLADSTDTQYF. The V and J genes are TRBV6-5 and TRBJ2-3; 10 positions match TRBD2. CDR1 is MNHEY, CDR2 SVGAGI, per germline. The CDR3 length is 18 residues.

This clone was recorded many times. The chain links TRBV6-2 or TRBV6-3 to TRBJ2-7; 7 bases are a match to TRBD1. V lost 5 bases to trimming and J lost 3 bases; unmatched junction nucleotides: 10. Germline values: CDR1 MNHEY, CDR2 SVGEGT. This CDR3 has 15 amino acids. The CDR3 sequence: CASSKTGSILYEQYF. The CDR3 bases are TGTGCCAGCAGTAAGACAGGGTCAATCCTCTACGAGCAGTACTTC.

This clone showed up many times. The gene calls are TRBV4-3 and TRBJ1-2; 8 bases line up with TRBD1. V lost 4 bases to trimming and J lost 4 bases; unmatched junction nucleotides: 5. The CDR3 is made up of 14 amino acids. The germline V gene encodes CDR1 LGHNA and CDR2 YSLEER. The CDR3 is CASSRPGQAYGYTF. The CDR3 DNA reads as TGCGCCAGCAGCCGCCCGGGACAGGCCTATGGCTACACCTTC.

At least ten counts were recorded for this clone. V and J are TRBV6-1 and TRBJ2-2, with unresolved D. Looked up from germline, CDR1 is MNHNS and CDR2 is SASEGT. The ends were cut back, 6 bases at V and 4 bases at J, with 9 bases in the middle. This CDR3 is 13 amino acids long. DNA for the CDR3: TGTGCCAGCAGAGCTGCCCCCACCGGGGAGCTGTTTTTT. Protein: CASRAAPTGELFF.

This clone was seen ten or more times. V gene TRBV27 combines with J gene TRBJ2-2; D possibly uses TRBD1 or TRBD2 (6 bases each). V was clipped by 10 bases and J by 4 bases, with 19 bases between them. Germline V CDR1 and CDR2: MNHEY, SMNVEV (reference sequence). The CDR3 covers 15 residues. The CDR3 DNA is TGTGCCATCGGGGTCCGGGGGCAGGGCACCGGGGAGCTGTTTTTT. Its protein product is CAIGVRGQGTGELFF.

The sample holds many counts of this clone. The chain combines TRBV19 with TRBJ1-3; a weak D match, TRBD1 (5 bases). This CDR3 contains 14 residues. From germline, CDR1 is LNHDA and CDR2 SQIVND (reference sequence). V lost 4 bases and J 0 bases, leaving 7 bases between the germline ends. Written as DNA, the CDR3 is TGTGCCAGTAGTAGACAGCCCTCTGGAAACACCATATATTTT. It yields the protein CASSRQPSGNTIYF.

This clone was recorded many times. V is TRBV3-1 and J is TRBJ2-5; 7 bases line up with TRBD1. The ends lost 4 bases at V and 1 base at J; junction bases unmatched: 9. Germline V gives CDR1 LGHDT, CDR2 YNNKEL (reference sequence). CDR3 length equals 16 residues. CDR3 in amino acids: CASSPGQIRIQETQYF. The DNA of the CDR3 is TGTGCCAGCAGCCCGGGACAGATAAGAATCCAAGAGACCCAGTACTTC.

This clone came up many times. The genes are TRBV5-1 and TRBJ2-7, with D perhaps TRBD2 (5 bases). Germline V gene lookup returns CDR1 SGHRS and CDR2 YFSETQ. The CDR3 sequence is 11 residues long. Trimming left V 4 bases short and J 5 bases short, with 7 bases between. The CDR3 sequence is CASSTGNEQYF. The DNA for the CDR3 is TGCGCCAGCAGCACGGGAAACGAGCAGTACTTC.

This clone was observed a few times. A read error may be the cause here, since a much bigger clone is one base away. The same CDR3 also results from other DNA sequences found in this sample. J is TRBJ2-1 and V is TRBV7-2; 11 nucleotides align to TRBD2. In germline, CDR1 is SGHTA, CDR2 FQGNSA. CDR3 length equals 18 residues. The CDR3 nucleotides read TGCGCCAGCAGCTTAGCCCCACCACTAGCGGGGGATAACAATGAGCAGTTCTTC. Translated, it gives CASSLAPPLAGDNNEQFF.

The genes are TRBV19 and TRBJ2-4; the D is unclear. CDR1 and CDR2 from the germline V gene are LNHDA and SQIVND (reference sequence). V lost 2 bases, J lost 0 bases, and 11 bases lay in between. The CDR3 spans 16 residues. The CDR3 DNA follows: TGTGCCAGTAGTATATCCCTCGGGCTAGCCAAAAACATTCAGTACTTC. It specifies CASSISLGLAKNIQYF.